Each of the 30 T cell receptor beta chains below was sequenced from the same sample in a study of cytomegalovirus exposure and HLA in healthy donors. Researchers ran the PCR with 60 Vbeta and 13 Jbeta primers. The table came from immunoSEQ multiplex PCR; TCRdb's copy has only in-frame clones and leaves some out. The sample shows about 130,000 clones, about 80% of them seen only once. Sequenced: PBMCs. All receptors derive from a man aged 30 to 39 in good health and CMV-seropositive.

This clone occurred a few times. The V call is TRBV6-1, the J call TRBJ2-2; no reliable D call. The CDR3 length is 12 residues. Germline V lookup: CDR1 MNHNS, CDR2 SASEGT. The V end was cut by 6 bases, the J end by 8 bases, with 10 bases between. The CDR3 region has the DNA TGTGCCAGCAGCGACTCATTTGGGGAGCTGTTTTTT. Its protein is CASSDSFGELFF.

CDR3 protein: CASSLGVGGAIYEQYF. The CDR3 nucleotides read TGCGCCAGCAGCTTGGGAGTCGGGGGGGCCATCTACGAGCAGTACTTC. This chain connects TRBV5-1 to TRBJ2-5; 8 bases align to TRBD2. The better agreement between TRBJ2-7 and the DNA end casts doubt on the J call. The CDR3 length is 16 residues. Germline-derived CDR1 and CDR2 are SGHRS and YFSETQ.

The chain has TRBV30 and TRBJ2-3; TRBD2 agrees at 9 bases. Germline V gene data show CDR1 as GTSNPN and CDR2 as SVGIG (reference sequence). The CDR3 extends over 16 amino acids. The trim removed 3 bases at V and 6 bases at J, leaving 13 bases unmatched. The CDR3 spells CAWREGTSLRRDTQYF. In DNA, the CDR3 is TGTGCCTGGAGGGAGGGGACTAGCCTAAGGAGGGATACGCAGTATTTT.

The chain joins TRBV6-5 to TRBJ1-2, with a tentative D call TRBD1 (6 bases). V lost 6 bases to trimming and J lost 8 bases, with 19 bases between them. The CDR3 has 14 residues. Germline-derived CDR1 and CDR2 are MNHEY and SVGAGI. CDR3 sequence (DNA): TGTGCCAGCAGGATTAAGGGGGGGGCGAGAGGCTACACCTTC. It translates to CASRIKGGARGYTF.

The gene calls are TRBV6-1 and TRBJ1-1; D gene unclear. CDR1 MNHNS and CDR2 SASEGT come from the germline V gene. The CDR3 contains 14 residues. Deletions cut 2 bases from V and 4 bases from J, with 11 bases between. CDR3 region: CASSELRVSTEAFF. In nucleotides, the CDR3 is TGTGCCAGCAGTGAATTGAGGGTCTCCACTGAAGCTTTCTTT.

The J gene is TRBJ1-1, the V gene TRBV18; 9 positions agree with TRBD1. CDR3 size: 15 residues. The junction had 12 bases not matched to a gene; V was cut back by 8 bases and J by 5 bases. Germline loops: CDR1 KGHSH, CDR2 LQKENI. The CDR3 nucleotides are TGTGCCAGCCTACCGGGACAGGGTGGCCGAACTGAAGCTTTCTTT. Translation gives CASLPGQGGRTEAFF.

This chain links TRBV15 with TRBJ2-1; 15 nucleotides align to TRBD2. The germline CDR1 and CDR2 sequences are LNHNV and YYDKDF (reference sequence). Trimming took 8 bases from V and 6 from J; bases not matched to a gene: 8. The CDR3 covers 16 residues. CDR3 bases: TGTGCCACCCGGGGACTAGCGGGGGGCAAGATCAATGAGCAGTTCTTC. Its protein product is CATRGLAGGKINEQFF.

This clone was counted a single time. This sample includes further DNA sequences coding for the same CDR3. The V gene is TRBV19, the J gene TRBJ1-5; 8 bases align to TRBD1. V was pared by 6 bases and J by 2 bases, with 3 bases of the junction left unmatched. Germline V gives CDR1 LNHDA, CDR2 SQIVND (reference sequence). The CDR3 covers 14 residues. The CDR3 DNA sequence: TGTGCCAGTAGAGGACAGGGCGGCAATCAGCCCCAGCATTTT. Translation gives CASRGQGGNQPQHF.

This clone was seen more than once but under ten times. The chain links TRBV5-1 to TRBJ2-3; 8 bases are a match to TRBD2. This CDR3 has 18 amino acids. CDR1 SGHRS and CDR2 YFSETQ come from the germline V gene. The trim removed 1 base at V and 2 bases at J, leaving 12 bases unmatched. The CDR3 bases are TGCGCCAGCAGCTTGTTCGGTAGCGGGGTCGGGGACACAGATACGCAGTATTTT. Protein product: CASSLFGSGVGDTDTQYF.

This sequence joins TRBV9 and TRBJ2-2; maybe TRBD2 (6 bases). The CDR3 runs 14 residues. Germline V gene lookup returns CDR1 SGDLS and CDR2 YYNGEE. Trimming took off 3 bases at V and 3 bases at J, with 9 bases between the two ends. The CDR3 loop reads CASSAGLYTGELFF. In nucleotides, the CDR3 is TGTGCCAGCAGCGCGGGACTGTACACCGGGGAGCTGTTTTTT.

The rearrangement uses TRBV6-5 and TRBJ1-1; possible D gene TRBD1, 6 bases. The germline V gene encodes CDR1 MNHEY and CDR2 SVGAGI. Trimming left V 2 bases short and J 1 base short, with 14 bases between. The CDR3 has 16 amino acids. CDR3 in amino acids: CASSYLAGGPNTEAFF. The CDR3 coding sequence is TGTGCCAGCAGTTACCTGGCTGGGGGCCCGAACACTGAAGCTTTCTTT.

The chain uses TRBV9 and TRBJ2-5, with 8 bases matching TRBD2. CDR1 and CDR2 from the germline V gene are SGDLS and YYNGEE. V trimming: 3 bases; J trimming: 4 bases; junction bases outside the gene matches: 8. CDR3 length: 15 amino acids. For the CDR3, the DNA is TGTGCCAGCAGCGGGGGACTAGGGAGTGGAGAGACCCAGTACTTC. Translated: CASSGGLGSGETQYF.

This clone was seen just once. The genes are TRBV9 and TRBJ2-7; 9 bases align to TRBD1. The CDR3 runs to 17 residues. V lost 0 bases to trimming and J lost 2 bases; unmatched junction nucleotides: 9. CDR1 and CDR2 (germline): SGDLS, YYNGEE. CDR3 sequence: CASSVGGGTGTAYEQYF. CDR3 DNA: TGTGCCAGCAGCGTAGGAGGGGGGACAGGGACGGCCTACGAGCAGTACTTC. The entire variable domain, with the rest obtained from reference TRBV9 and TRBJ2-7, is as follows: DSGVTQTPKHLITATGQRVTLRCSPRSGDLSVYWYQQSLDQGLQFLIQYYNGEERAKGNILERFSAQQFPDLHSELNLSSLELGDSALYFCASSVGGGTGTAYEQYFGPGTRLTVT.

The chain uses TRBV18 and TRBJ2-7; TRBD1 aligns across 7 bases. The germline V gene has CDR1 KGHSH and CDR2 LQKENI. The CDR3 has 14 residues. Trimming took 2 bases from V and 6 from J; bases not matched to a gene: 7. CDR3 protein: CASSPVGTEGEQYF. The DNA for the CDR3 is TGTGCCAGCTCACCAGTTGGGACAGAAGGCGAGCAGTACTTC. The full variable domain, in which reference TRBV18 and TRBJ2-7 provide the parts outside the CDR3, is NAGVMQNPRHLVRRRGQEARLRCSPMKGHSHVYWYRQLPEEGLKFMVYLQKENIIDESGMPKERFSAEFPKEGPSILRIQQVVRGDSAAYFCASSPVGTEGEQYFGPGTRLTVT.

A few counts support this clone. The rearrangement joins TRBV29-1 to TRBJ2-3; possible D gene TRBD1, 5 bases. Germline CDR1 and CDR2: SQVTM and ANQGSEA. The CDR3 is made up of 12 amino acids. V was shortened by 6 bases and J by 5 bases, with 12 bases between the two germline ends. CDR3 sequence: CSVRTDRDTQYF. CDR3 coding DNA: TGCAGCGTCCGAACCGACAGAGATACGCAGTATTTT.

As regards this clone: Other DNA sequences in the same sample also yield this CDR3. The V call is TRBV7-3, the J call TRBJ2-3; D might be TRBD2 (6 bases). The CDR3 runs 16 residues. CDR1 is SGHTA, CDR2 FQGTGA, per germline. The germline V and J ends were trimmed by 1 base and 0 bases, with 11 bases remaining between them. This CDR3 reads CASSLNGGASTDTQYF. Here the CDR3 DNA reads TGTGCCAGCAGCTTAAATGGCGGGGCTAGCACAGATACGCAGTATTTT. The full variable domain, in which reference TRBV7-3 and TRBJ2-3 provide the parts outside the CDR3, is GAGVSQTPSNKVTEKGKYVELRCDPISGHTALYWYRQSLGQGPEFLIYFQGTGAADDSGLPNDRFFAVRPEGSVSTLKIQRTERGDSAVYLCASSLNGGASTDTQYFGPGTRLTVL.

The J gene is TRBJ1-1, the V gene TRBV18; 8 bases map to TRBD1. Germline CDR1 KGHSH, CDR2 LQKENI. The trim removed 3 bases at V and 4 bases at J, leaving 7 bases unmatched. CDR3 size: 15 residues. This chain's CDR3 is CASSPNGQGITEAFF. DNA for the CDR3: TGTGCCAGCTCACCCAACGGACAGGGTATCACTGAAGCTTTCTTT.

The CDR3, as DNA: TGCGCCAGCAGCCTAGTTAGATCCAGCGGGGGGGGCACAGATACGCAGTATTTT. This codes for CASSLVRSSGGGTDTQYF. The chain carries TRBV4-1 and TRBJ2-3, with TRBD2 matching 10 bases. There are 18 residues in the CDR3. Germline loops: CDR1 MGHRA, CDR2 YSYEKL. The junction had 11 bases not matched to a gene; V was cut back by 4 bases and J by 1 base.

The V and J genes are TRBV5-1 and TRBJ2-3; no clear D gene. Per germline, CDR1 SGHRS and CDR2 YFSETQ. The CDR3 loop spans 14 amino acids. V lost 1 base and J lost 2, with 8 bases in between. The CDR3 DNA follows: TGCGCCAGCAGCTTGTCCTACTACACAGATACGCAGTATTTT. This translates into CASSLSYYTDTQYF.

The chain joins TRBV30 to TRBJ2-5, with 13 positions matching TRBD2. Per germline, CDR1 GTSNPN and CDR2 SVGIG (reference sequence). CDR3 size: 16 residues. The junction had 6 bases not matched to a gene; V was cut back by 0 bases and J by 5 bases. CDR3 coding DNA: TGTGCCTGGAGTGTGGGACTAGCGGGGACCGAGGAGACCCAGTACTTC. Protein sequence: CAWSVGLAGTEETQYF.

V gene TRBV7-8 combines with J gene TRBJ1-1, with TRBD1 as a possible D gene (5 bases). This CDR3 is 16 amino acids long. V was cut by 5 bases and J by 5 bases, with 21 bases left in between. Germline CDR1 reads SGHVS; CDR2 reads FQNEAQ. CDR3 amino acids: CASSPRNAGESTEAFF. Written as DNA, the CDR3 is TGTGCCAGCAGCCCAAGAAACGCGGGGGAGTCAACTGAAGCTTTCTTT.

With regard to this clone: Its ends do not fully match the called genes, so a read error is possible. The chain is built from TRBV19 and TRBJ1-2; the D is unclear. CDR3 length: 15 amino acids. The germline CDR1 and CDR2 sequences are LNHDA and SQIVND (reference sequence). CDR3 amino acids: CASSPRFAPAGGCTF. DNA for the CDR3: TGTGCCAGTAGTCCTCGATTCGCCCCGGCGGGTGGCTGCACCTTC.

This clone was counted once. This chain links TRBV10-3 with TRBJ1-1, with TRBD1 as a possible D gene (6 bases). From germline, CDR1 is ENHRY and CDR2 SYGVKD. V lost 8 bases and J lost 3, with 16 bases in between. CDR3 length: 14 amino acids. Here the CDR3 reads CAIAGGGGDTEAFF. CDR3 DNA sequence: TGTGCCATCGCCGGCGGCGGGGGCGACACTGAAGCTTTCTTT.

This clone appeared a single time. The rearrangement joins TRBV13 to TRBJ2-2; D is perhaps TRBD1 (5 bases). V lost 2 bases, J lost 6 bases, and 13 bases lay in between. There are 15 residues in the CDR3. Per the germline V gene, CDR1 is PRHDT and CDR2 is FYEKMQ (reference sequence). CDR3 region: CASSLFQGLAGELFF. The CDR3 DNA reads as TGTGCCAGCAGCTTATTCCAGGGTTTGGCCGGGGAGCTGTTTTTT.

The chain couples TRBV19 to TRBJ2-5, with D possibly being TRBD1 (7 bases). The CDR3 runs 14 residues. CDR1 is LNHDA, CDR2 SQIVND, per germline (reference sequence). Trimming shortened V by 6 bases and J by 4 bases, and 15 bases separated the two germline ends. CDR3 nucleotides: TGTGCCAGTAGGAAATCAGGGGGAGGAGAGACCCAGTACTTC. Amino acids: CASRKSGGGETQYF.

The chain links TRBV13 to TRBJ1-1; D is unresolved. CDR1 PRHDT and CDR2 FYEKMQ come from the germline V gene (reference sequence). The germline V and J ends were trimmed by 1 base and 0 bases, with 6 bases remaining between them. The CDR3 sequence is 14 residues long. The CDR3, as DNA: TGTGCCAGCAGCTTAGAAACTTTGAACACTGAAGCTTTCTTT. This codes for CASSLETLNTEAFF.

This clone was detected a few times. The chain uses TRBV7-2 and TRBJ2-7; tentative D call: TRBD2 (7 bases). Germline V gene data show CDR1 as SGHTA and CDR2 as FQGNSA. This CDR3 spans 15 amino acids. Between the trimmed V and J ends, which lost 1 base and 3 bases, there was a span of 13 bases. The CDR3 region is CASSLVGGGGYEQYF. Written as DNA, the CDR3 is TGTGCCAGCAGCTTAGTGGGCGGGGGCGGCTACGAGCAGTACTTC.

The chain couples TRBV2 to TRBJ1-2; 7 nucleotides align to TRBD1. V was pared by 5 bases and J by 4 bases, with 7 bases of the junction left unmatched. The CDR3 covers 14 residues. Germline CDR1 is SNHLY and CDR2 is FYNNEI. The CDR3 reads CASSPDRDGYGYTF. CDR3 in DNA: TGTGCCAGCAGTCCCGACAGGGATGGCTATGGCTACACCTTC.

The V gene is TRBV7-8, the J gene TRBJ2-5, with 12 nucleotides matching TRBD2. V lost 2 bases, J lost 5 bases, and 6 bases stayed unmatched. Germline CDR1 reads SGHVS; CDR2 reads FQNEAQ. The CDR3 has 16 amino acids. CDR3 in amino acids: CASSLQASGGAETQYF. The CDR3 DNA reads TGTGCCAGCAGCTTACAGGCTAGCGGGGGGGCTGAGACCCAGTACTTC.

This chain connects TRBV2 to TRBJ2-1; 12 bases agree with TRBD1. Germline CDR1 is SNHLY and CDR2 is FYNNEI. The CDR3 totals 16 residues. Unmatched junction bases numbered 5, after V lost 3 bases and J lost 5 bases. CDR3 region: CASSDPGQGADNEQFF. In DNA form, the CDR3 reads TGTGCCAGCAGTGATCCGGGACAGGGGGCCGACAATGAGCAGTTCTTC.